What follows are 2 T cell receptor beta chains derived from one specimen sequenced in a study of shared clonotypes between healthy human individuals. The protocol was immunoSEQ multiplex PCR, while the TCRdb copy is restricted to in-frame clones and leaves out a portion. Found here are hundreds of thousands of clones, roughly 98% of them singletons; the top ten hold 0.25% to 0.35%. Naive CD8 cells comprised CD45RO-negative, CCR7-positively selected cells, excluding terminally differentiated effector memory CD45RA+ cells. Sequencing was done on a sample of naive CD8+ T cells sorted from blood. All receptors derive from a man aged 25 to 45 in good health.

V gene TRBV5-4 combines with J gene TRBJ2-3; TRBD2 matches 10 bases. The CDR3 consists of 14 residues. Germline V gives CDR1 SGHNT, CDR2 YYREEE (reference sequence). Germline trimming cut 4 bases from V and 4 bases from J; bases unmatched to any gene: 3. This CDR3 is CASSPGTSADTQYF. The CDR3 bases are TGTGCCAGCAGCCCGGGGACTAGCGCAGATACGCAGTATTTT.

The chain couples TRBV7-2 to TRBJ1-4; D not resolved. The CDR3 runs to 14 residues. V dropped 3 bases and J dropped 5 bases, with 10 bases sitting between them. Germline loops: CDR1 SGHTA, CDR2 FQGNSA. For the CDR3, the DNA is TGTGCCAGCAGCTTTTACGGAAGGAATGAAAAACTGTTTTTT. Protein sequence: CASSFYGRNEKLFF.